The clone carrying this TCR beta chain occurred a few times. Through a sample-barcoded 5' primer and a J-beta primer mix, a second PCR was run for roughly 7 to 11 cycles. A 12-random-nucleotide template-switch adaptor tagged each cDNA molecule. TCRdb re-called the 5' RACE reads through MiXCR, storing one row per CDR3 protein. Among 1.8 million or so distinct CDR3 sequences listed, 30% to 40% were seen once. In terms of origin and age, donors were healthy Caucasian individuals from Russia aged 6 to 90. This sample is part of a study of blood T cells in healthy people across ages. The length of the CDR3 is 14 residues. Germline CDR1 is SGHRS and CDR2 is YFSETQ.

The clonotype originates from a human donor in good health. The sample comprised blood. The gene calls are TRBV5-1 and TRBJ2-5; D gene ambiguous. The J call may be wrong; the DNA end is better matched by TRBJ2-7. The CDR3 region has the DNA TGCGCCAGCAGCTTGCTCGTTTTTGGTCGCGAGCAGTACTTC. This encodes CASSLLVFGREQYF.